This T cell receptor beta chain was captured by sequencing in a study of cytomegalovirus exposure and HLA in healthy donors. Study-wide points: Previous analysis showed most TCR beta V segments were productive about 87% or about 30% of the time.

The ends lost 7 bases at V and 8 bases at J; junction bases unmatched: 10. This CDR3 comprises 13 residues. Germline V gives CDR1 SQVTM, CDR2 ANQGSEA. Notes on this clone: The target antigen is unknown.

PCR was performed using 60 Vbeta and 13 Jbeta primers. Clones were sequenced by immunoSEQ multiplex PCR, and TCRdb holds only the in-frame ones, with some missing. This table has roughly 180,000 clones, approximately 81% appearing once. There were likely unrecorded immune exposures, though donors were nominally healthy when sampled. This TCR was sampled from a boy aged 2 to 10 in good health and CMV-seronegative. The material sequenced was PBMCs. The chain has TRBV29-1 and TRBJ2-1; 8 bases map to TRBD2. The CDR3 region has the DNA TGCAGCGCGGGACTAGGCGGGGGTGATGAGCAGTTCTTC. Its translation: CSAGLGGGDEQFF.